The 30 T cell receptor beta chains below all came from one sample that was sequenced in a study of cytomegalovirus exposure and HLA in healthy donors. A multiplex PCR was run with 60 Vbeta primers and 13 Jbeta primers. Assay: immunoSEQ multiplex PCR; the TCRdb copy retains only in-frame clones and omits some. The sample lists about 230,000 clones, around 80% occurring once. Sequencing was carried out using PBMCs. All receptors derive from a boy between 10 and 17 years old in good health and CMV-seronegative.

The V gene is TRBV6-4, the J gene TRBJ1-4; no clear D. The CDR3 runs 16 residues. With 3 bases removed from V and 3 bases from J, the gap between germline ends came to 14 bases. Germline V lookup: CDR1 MRHNA, CDR2 SNTAGT. The CDR3 nucleotides read TGTGCCAGCAGTGATAGCTGCGAGGAGGCTAATGAAAAACTGTTTTTT. It translates to CASSDSCEEANEKLFF.

The chain uses TRBV15 and TRBJ1-2, with 8 positions matching TRBD1. CDR3 length: 14 residues. CDR1 and CDR2 (germline): LNHNV, YYDKDF (reference sequence). J gave up 8 bases and V 1 base, and 6 bases lay outside the gene matches. The CDR3 loop reads CATSRGQGTLGYTF. CDR3 DNA: TGTGCCACCAGCAGAGGACAGGGGACATTAGGCTACACCTTC.

This clone appeared a few times. The chain links TRBV2 to TRBJ2-7; 7 nucleotides align to TRBD1. V lost 6 bases and J lost 6; bases outside the gene matches: 2. Germline V lookup: CDR1 SNHLY, CDR2 FYNNEI. The CDR3 contains 11 residues. Here the CDR3 DNA reads TGTGCCAGCAGCGCAGGGGGCGAGCAGTACTTC. This translates into CASSAGGEQYF.

This clone was observed a few times. This chain connects TRBV19 to TRBJ1-4, with no clear D. CDR3 length: 13 residues. Per germline, CDR1 LNHDA and CDR2 SQIVND (reference sequence). Trimming took 3 bases from V and 5 from J, leaving 7 bases between them. The CDR3 region has the DNA TGTGCCAGTAGTATTCGGAGGAATGAAAAACTGTTTTTT. This gives the protein CASSIRRNEKLFF.

The chain carries TRBV30 and TRBJ1-4; D not certain. The CDR3 runs 14 residues. Per the germline V gene, CDR1 is GTSNPN and CDR2 is SVGIG (reference sequence). V lost 0 bases to trimming and J lost 4 bases, with 9 bases between them. Here the CDR3 reads CAWSVADNNEKLFF. Written as DNA, the CDR3 is TGTGCCTGGAGTGTGGCCGACAATAATGAAAAACTGTTTTTT.

This clone has just one count. The genes are TRBV6-6 and TRBJ2-5; D not resolved. The CDR3 has 12 residues. Germline V gene sequence: CDR1 MNHNY, CDR2 SVGAGI (reference sequence). V lost 1 base and J 2 bases, leaving 2 bases between the germline ends. The CDR3 loop reads CASSYLQETQYF. The CDR3 DNA reads TGTGCCAGCAGTTACTTACAAGAGACCCAGTACTTC.

This chain joins TRBV5-1 and TRBJ2-2; 9 nucleotides match TRBD1. Trimming at V came to 0 bases and at J to 3 bases, leaving 3 bases not matched to a gene. The germline V gene has CDR1 SGHRS and CDR2 YFSETQ. This CDR3 spans 16 amino acids. CDR3 nucleotides: TGCGCCAGCAGCTTGGAGGGGACAGGGCACACCGGGGAGCTGTTTTTT. Its translation is CASSLEGTGHTGELFF.

This chain uses TRBV6-1 with TRBJ1-1; no clear D gene. CDR1 is MNHNS and CDR2 is SASEGT in the germline V gene. The CDR3 contains 13 residues. The V gene lost 10 bases and the J gene lost 4 bases, with 16 bases spanning the gap. CDR3 nucleotide sequence: TGTGCCACCGAGCCCTTGACTGGCACTGAAGCTTTCTTT. As protein: CATEPLTGTEAFF.

The rearrangement joins TRBV5-1 to TRBJ1-2; D possibly corresponds to TRBD1 (5 bases). Trimming pared 0 bases from V and 6 bases from J, leaving 12 bases between. There are 14 residues in the CDR3. Germline V gene data show CDR1 as SGHRS and CDR2 as YFSETQ. The CDR3 DNA follows: TGCGCCAGCAGCTTGGCTTGGGGGGGAGATGGCTACACCTTC. Its translation: CASSLAWGGDGYTF.

With respect to this clone: Other DNA sequences within the sample encode an identical CDR3. V is TRBV19 and J is TRBJ2-7, with TRBD2 as a possible D gene (6 bases). Between the trimmed V and J ends, which lost 1 base and 1 base, there was a span of 8 bases. This CDR3 has 14 amino acids. In germline, CDR1 is LNHDA, CDR2 SQIVND (reference sequence). Here the CDR3 DNA reads TGTGCCAGTAGTATAGTCGGGAGTTCCTACGAGCAGTACTTC. Protein product: CASSIVGSSYEQYF.

This chain connects TRBV14 to TRBJ2-5; D remains unclear. The CDR3 covers 12 residues. The germline CDR1 and CDR2 sequences are SGHDN and FVKESK. V lost 1 base to trimming and J lost 6 bases, with 6 bases between them. The CDR3 is CASSQVAKTQYF. The CDR3 nucleotides read TGTGCCAGCAGCCAAGTCGCGAAGACCCAGTACTTC.

This chain connects TRBV11-3 to TRBJ2-5, with D possibly TRBD1 on 6 matching bases. The CDR3 contains 14 residues. CDR1 and CDR2 (germline): SGHNT, YENEEA. V was shortened by 4 bases and J by 3 bases, with 12 bases between the two germline ends. CDR3 loop: CASSSHQGKETQYF. As DNA, the CDR3 is TGTGCCAGCAGCTCTCACCAGGGGAAAGAGACCCAGTACTTC. Variable domain in full (rest from reference TRBV11-3 and TRBJ2-5): EAGVVQSPRYKIIEKKQPVAFWCNPISGHNTLYWYLQNLGQGPELLIRYENEEAVDDSQLPKDRFSAERLKGVDSTLKIQPAELGDSAVYLCASSSHQGKETQYFGPGTRLLVL.

This clone was counted only a few times. This chain joins TRBV9 and TRBJ1-1; D is possibly TRBD1 (6 bases). The CDR3 totals 14 residues. The V end was cut by 0 bases, the J end by 3 bases, with 9 bases between. CDR1 is SGDLS and CDR2 is YYNGEE in the germline V gene. CDR3: CASSVGGRDTEAFF. CDR3 bases: TGTGCCAGCAGCGTAGGGGGGCGGGACACTGAAGCTTTCTTT.

The chain links TRBV27 to TRBJ2-1; D uncertain. The CDR3 consists of 15 residues. V was trimmed by 4 bases and J by 6 bases, leaving 16 bases between them. Per the germline V gene, CDR1 is MNHEY and CDR2 is SMNVEV (reference sequence). CDR3 coding DNA: TGTGCCAGCAGTTCGTTAGATTCGCGAGGCAATGAGCAGTTCTTC. Protein: CASSSLDSRGNEQFF.

This clone was counted only a few times. The chain employs TRBV5-6 and TRBJ2-7; 9 positions agree with TRBD1. The germline V gene has CDR1 SGHDT and CDR2 YYEEEE. The CDR3 extends over 14 amino acids. V shed 2 bases and J 3 bases; nucleotides not matched to a gene: 3. The CDR3 protein is CASSLQGAFYEQYF. CDR3 in DNA: TGTGCCAGCAGCTTACAGGGGGCATTCTACGAGCAGTACTTC.

This chain joins TRBV7-9 and TRBJ1-2; 9 positions match TRBD1. The CDR3 covers 14 residues. The V gene's germline CDR1 is SEHNR and CDR2 FQNEAQ (reference sequence). V gave up 7 bases and J gave up 5 bases; unmatched junction bases: 8. CDR3 protein: CASTPPGTGYGYTF. CDR3 in DNA: TGTGCCAGCACCCCGCCTGGGACAGGGTATGGCTACACCTTC.

This clone was observed a few times. The chain combines TRBV30 with TRBJ2-6, with a tentative D call TRBD1 (5 bases). The germline V and J ends were trimmed by 3 bases and 2 bases, with 11 bases remaining between them. This CDR3 has 15 residues. Germline values: CDR1 GTSNPN, CDR2 SVGIG (reference sequence). The CDR3 protein is CAWSQGVTGANVLTF. CDR3 sequence (DNA): TGTGCCTGGAGCCAAGGGGTAACTGGGGCCAACGTCCTGACTTTC.

This chain connects TRBV15 to TRBJ1-4; a possible D gene is TRBD1 (6 bases). The ends were cut back, 7 bases at V and 6 bases at J, with 18 bases in the middle. The CDR3 length is 15 residues. CDR1 and CDR2 (germline): LNHNV, YYDKDF (reference sequence). In DNA form, the CDR3 reads TGTGCCACCAATCGGGGTGGCCCAGGGGATGAAAAACTGTTTTTT. Protein product: CATNRGGPGDEKLFF.

The chain employs TRBV6-1 and TRBJ1-2, with D possibly TRBD1 on 5 matching bases. This CDR3 is built from 13 residues. Between the trimmed V and J ends, which lost 2 bases and 7 bases, there was a span of 11 bases. The germline gives CDR1 MNHNS, CDR2 SASEGT. CDR3: CASSEQGFFGYTF. CDR3 sequence (DNA): TGTGCCAGCAGTGAACAGGGTTTTTTTGGCTACACCTTC.

The gene calls are TRBV6-1 and TRBJ2-7; 10 bases align to TRBD1. The CDR3 covers 15 residues. V shed 5 bases, J shed 0 bases, and the junction held 4 bases outside the gene matches. Germline lookup yields CDR1 MNHNS and CDR2 SASEGT. The CDR3 nucleotides are TGTGCCAGCAGTTTGGGACAGGGGTCCTCCTACGAGCAGTACTTC. The encoded protein is CASSLGQGSSYEQYF.

The chain employs TRBV19 and TRBJ2-7, with 7 bases matching TRBD1. Germline-derived CDR1 and CDR2 are LNHDA and SQIVND (reference sequence). CDR3 size: 14 residues. The J segment lost 3 bases and the V segment lost 6 bases, leaving 8 bases of the junction unmatched. Here the CDR3 reads CASRQDRDIYEQYF. CDR3 in DNA: TGTGCCAGTAGGCAAGACAGGGACATCTACGAGCAGTACTTC.

The chain carries TRBV5-8 and TRBJ1-5; D is unclear. Germline assignment: CDR1 SGHTS and CDR2 YDEGEE. Trimming stripped 4 bases from V and 2 bases from J, with 16 bases between. This CDR3 spans 16 amino acids. The CDR3 reads CASSPGAGLGNQPQHF. In DNA, the CDR3 is TGTGCCAGCAGCCCCGGTGCCGGGTTGGGCAATCAGCCCCAGCATTTT.

This chain uses TRBV5-1 with TRBJ2-7; D remains unclear. CDR3 length: 14 amino acids. Trimming left V 3 bases short and J 3 bases short, with 13 bases between. Germline-derived CDR1 and CDR2 are SGHRS and YFSETQ. CDR3 nucleotides: TGCGCCAGCAGCTCCAAAAACCCGGGCTACGAGCAGTACTTC. This codes for CASSSKNPGYEQYF.

The rearrangement uses TRBV11-2 and TRBJ2-7; a possible D gene is TRBD1 (5 bases). Deletions cut 0 bases from V and 1 base from J, with 19 bases between. The CDR3 totals 18 residues. The germline gives CDR1 SGHAT, CDR2 FQNNGV. The CDR3 loop reads CASSLDLFRPQGSYEQYF. CDR3 in DNA: TGTGCCAGCAGCTTAGATCTATTTAGGCCTCAGGGTTCCTACGAGCAGTACTTC.

This clone was recorded once. The CDR3 sequence is CASSTSSGGLKTQYF. Here the CDR3 DNA reads TGTGCCAGCAGCACATCTAGCGGGGGTTTGAAGACCCAGTACTTC. The chain carries TRBV13 and TRBJ2-5, with 10 positions matching TRBD2. Germline V gene sequence: CDR1 PRHDT, CDR2 FYEKMQ (reference sequence). CDR3 length: 15 amino acids. The V gene end was trimmed by 5 bases and the J gene end by 6 bases; junction bases not matched to a gene: 9.

The chain uses TRBV11-3 and TRBJ2-4, with a possible D match to TRBD1 (5 bases). The V gene's germline CDR1 is SGHNT and CDR2 YENEEA. The CDR3 extends over 14 amino acids. Trimming took off 0 bases at V and 7 bases at J, with 10 bases between the two ends. DNA for the CDR3: TGTGCCAGCAGCTTAGAGGCAGGGCGGAACATTCAGTACTTC. It encodes CASSLEAGRNIQYF.

In its sample, this clone was seen once. J is TRBJ1-6 and V is TRBV4-1; D possibly corresponds to TRBD1 (5 bases). The CDR3 is 16 residues long. V lost 1 base to trimming and J lost 18 bases, with 25 bases between them. Per the germline V gene, CDR1 is MGHRA and CDR2 is YSYEKL. CDR3 DNA: TGCGCCAGCAGCCAAGTTGGGGGAGGGCGGCCCCTGTGGCGCCACTTT. This sequence encodes CASSQVGGGRPLWRHF.

The rearrangement uses TRBV6-5 and TRBJ2-1; D is uncertain. V lost 10 bases and J lost 3, with 19 bases in between. Germline lookup yields CDR1 MNHEY and CDR2 SVGAGI. This CDR3 spans 15 amino acids. CDR3 region: CATGFSPQNYNEQFF. The CDR3 nucleotides are TGTGCCACCGGTTTTTCCCCGCAAAACTACAATGAGCAGTTCTTC.

The CDR3 spells CASSAWGSEGANEQFF. As DNA, the CDR3 is TGCGCCAGCAGCGCATGGGGTAGCGAGGGGGCCAATGAGCAGTTCTTC. This chain joins TRBV5-1 and TRBJ2-1; 7 nucleotides match TRBD1. There are 16 residues in the CDR3. CDR1 SGHRS and CDR2 YFSETQ come from the germline V gene. J was trimmed by 6 bases and V by 4 bases; bases with no gene match: 13.

The chain employs TRBV29-1 and TRBJ1-1; no firm D call. The germline V gene encodes CDR1 SQVTM and CDR2 ANQGSEA. The CDR3 totals 12 residues. The V and J ends lost 5 bases and 7 bases respectively, with 14 bases between them. The CDR3 loop is CSVYGPAHEAFF. In nucleotides, the CDR3 is TGCAGCGTTTATGGGCCGGCCCATGAAGCTTTCTTT.